This entry lists 24 T cell receptor beta chains sequenced from one sample in a study of T cell responses to AZD1222 COVID-19 vaccine. Sequencing used immunoSEQ multiplex PCR; TCRdb keeps in-frame clones, though not all of them. Of some 99,000 clones in the sample, roughly nine tenths were seen once. Sequences were derived from peripheral blood, sampled on day 0 of AZD1222 vaccination. The receptor set was obtained from an adult in good health.

This chain connects TRBV10-3 to TRBJ1-2, with TRBD1 identical over 7 bases. V shed 1 base, J shed 6 bases, and the junction held 8 bases outside the gene matches. The germline CDR1 and CDR2 sequences are ENHRY and SYGVKD. The CDR3 runs 15 residues. The CDR3 loop is CAISEFLQGTHGYTF. DNA for the CDR3: TGTGCCATCAGTGAGTTTCTACAGGGGACACATGGCTACACCTTC.

The rearrangement joins TRBV12-3 or TRBV12-4 to TRBJ1-1, with unresolved D. The CDR3 runs 13 residues. V lost 6 bases and J 4 bases, leaving 12 bases between the germline ends. The CDR3 bases are TGTGCCAGCAGCCAGAGACGGGGCACTGAAGCTTTCTTT. Encoded protein: CASSQRRGTEAFF.

The DNA of the CDR3 is TGTGCCATCAGTGAGGACAGGACAGAGCAGTACTTC. It translates to CAISEDRTEQYF. V is TRBV10-3 and J is TRBJ2-7, with D maybe TRBD1 (6 bases). The CDR3 is made up of 12 amino acids. The V gene's germline CDR1 is ENHRY and CDR2 SYGVKD. Trimming pared 2 bases from V and 7 bases from J, leaving 9 bases between.

The genes are TRBV27 and TRBJ2-7; D uncertain. The CDR3 is 9 residues long. V was clipped by 10 bases and J by 0 bases, with 1 base between them. CDR1 is MNHEY and CDR2 is SMNVEV in the germline V gene (reference sequence). The CDR3 loop is CANSYEQYF. The DNA for the CDR3 is TGTGCCAACTCCTACGAGCAGTACTTC.

The rearrangement uses TRBV11-2 and TRBJ2-3; D may be TRBD2 (6 bases). Trimming pared 5 bases from V and 6 bases from J, leaving 15 bases between. Germline CDR1 is SGHAT and CDR2 is FQNNGV. The CDR3 length is 14 residues. The CDR3, as DNA: TGTGCCAGCAGCACCCGGGCGAGCGGGGATACGCAGTATTTT. Translation: CASSTRASGDTQYF.

This clone showed up many times. This sequence joins TRBV6-5 and TRBJ2-5, with D perhaps given as TRBD1 or TRBD2 (6 bases each). The V end lost 6 bases, the J end lost 6 bases, and 14 bases lay between the germline ends. This CDR3 has 13 amino acids. Germline V CDR1 and CDR2: MNHEY, SVGAGI. CDR3 sequence: CASRPEGVKTQYF. For the CDR3, the DNA is TGTGCCAGCAGACCGGAGGGGGTGAAGACCCAGTACTTC.

This clone was picked up a small number of times. CDR3 sequence: CASSPQALAGNTIYF. In DNA, the CDR3 is TGTGCCAGCAGTCCGCAGGCTCTGGCTGGAAACACCATATATTTT. The chain uses TRBV2 and TRBJ1-3; D is undetermined. The CDR3 is 15 residues long. CDR1 and CDR2 (germline): SNHLY, FYNNEI. V lost 5 bases and J 2 bases, leaving 13 bases between the germline ends. Drawing the rest from reference TRBV2 and TRBJ1-3, the complete variable domain is EPEVTQTPSHQVTQMGQEVILRCVPISNHLYFYWYRQILGQKVEFLVSFYNNEISEKSEIFDDQFSVERPDGSNFTLKIRSTKLEDSAMYFCASSPQALAGNTIYFGEGSWLTVV.

The rearrangement uses TRBV7-9 and TRBJ1-1, with D unclear. The CDR3 has 16 residues. Germline assignment: CDR1 SEHNR and CDR2 FQNEAQ (reference sequence). The V and J ends lost 8 bases and 2 bases respectively, with 21 bases between them. The CDR3 DNA follows: TGTGCCAGCGGTGGGAGAGGCAGCCGGAGAAACACTGAAGCTTTCTTT. Translating gives CASGGRGSRRNTEAFF.

The chain couples TRBV7-3 to TRBJ2-1; 10 positions match TRBD1. Unmatched junction bases numbered 6, after V lost 5 bases and J lost 5 bases. The CDR3 runs to 15 residues. CDR1 is SGHTA, CDR2 FQGTGA, per germline. This CDR3 is CASSLGQGGHNEQFF. CDR3 sequence (DNA): TGTGCCAGCAGCCTCGGACAGGGGGGCCACAATGAGCAGTTCTTC.

The chain joins TRBV14 to TRBJ2-1; 11 bases map to TRBD2. The germline CDR1 and CDR2 sequences are SGHDN and FVKESK. This CDR3 is built from 16 residues. J was trimmed by 5 bases and V by 2 bases; bases with no gene match: 5. In DNA, the CDR3 is TGTGCCAGCAGCCAACTAGGACTAGCGGGTGACAATGAGCAGTTCTTC. Protein: CASSQLGLAGDNEQFF.

The chain employs TRBV2 and TRBJ2-5, with 9 positions matching TRBD2. Germline CDR1 and CDR2: SNHLY and FYNNEI. The CDR3 contains 14 residues. V shed 6 bases, J shed 5 bases, and the junction held 7 bases outside the gene matches. CDR3 loop: CASSPLAGDETQYF. CDR3 coding DNA: TGTGCCAGCAGCCCGTTAGCGGGAGACGAGACCCAGTACTTC.

The chain employs TRBV6-5 and TRBJ2-1, with D possibly matching TRBD2 (6 bases). CDR1 is MNHEY and CDR2 is SVGAGI in the germline V gene. CDR3 size: 15 residues. Trimming left V 7 bases short and J 0 bases short, with 13 bases between. The CDR3 sequence: CASTTGGSSYNEQFF. CDR3 DNA: TGTGCCAGCACTACAGGAGGGAGCTCCTACAATGAGCAGTTCTTC.

The V gene is TRBV30, the J gene TRBJ1-1; D is ambiguous. The CDR3 contains 12 residues. The germline V gene encodes CDR1 GTSNPN and CDR2 SVGIG (reference sequence). CDR3 coding DNA: TGTGCGAGTTCGGCCTTAAACACTGAAGCTTTCTTT. Its protein product is CASSALNTEAFF.

This chain connects TRBV7-6 to TRBJ1-5; D gene uncertain. The germline V gene encodes CDR1 SGHVS and CDR2 FNYEAQ. Trimming stripped 4 bases from V and 1 base from J, with 5 bases between. This CDR3 spans 13 amino acids. CDR3 nucleotide sequence: TGTGCCAGCAGCTCGGACAGCAATCAGCCCCAGCATTTT. Its translation is CASSSDSNQPQHF.

The V call is TRBV6-5, the J call TRBJ1-2; D is uncertain. The CDR3 has 14 amino acids. Germline V gene lookup returns CDR1 MNHEY and CDR2 SVGAGI. Trimming stripped 2 bases from V and 3 bases from J, with 10 bases between. CDR3 DNA sequence: TGTGCCAGCAGTTACCCCACCGGGGACTATGGCTACACCTTC. It yields the protein CASSYPTGDYGYTF.

This sequence joins TRBV10-1 and TRBJ1-1, with 7 bases identical to TRBD1. Germline V CDR1 and CDR2: WNHNN, SYGVQD (reference sequence). The trim removed 3 bases at V and 6 bases at J, leaving 7 bases unmatched. The CDR3 is 14 amino acids. The DNA of the CDR3 is TGCGCCAGCAGTGACCCAGGGGGATCGTCTGAAGCTTTCTTT. It is translated as CASSDPGGSSEAFF.

The chain recombines TRBV4-1 with TRBJ2-2, with D unresolved. Germline values: CDR1 MGHRA, CDR2 YSYEKL. V shed 4 bases and J shed 6 bases, with 12 bases lying between them. This CDR3 is 14 amino acids long. CDR3 coding DNA: TGCGCCAGCAGCCCGTCGCTGACGGCCGGGGAGCTGTTTTTT. Amino acid sequence: CASSPSLTAGELFF.

CDR3 nucleotide sequence: TGTGCCAGCGGCAGAACTAATGAGCAGTTCTTC. Its translation is CASGRTNEQFF. The gene calls are TRBV7-9 and TRBJ2-1; D gene ambiguous. V shed 8 bases and J shed 7 bases, with 9 bases lying between them. The CDR3 is 11 amino acids. Per the germline V gene, CDR1 is SEHNR and CDR2 is FQNEAQ (reference sequence).

The rearrangement joins TRBV3-1 (or the pseudogene TRBV3-2) to TRBJ2-1, with D unclear. Germline values: CDR1 LGHDT, CDR2 YNNKEL (reference sequence). V shed 4 bases and J shed 7 bases, with 11 bases lying between them. The CDR3 sequence is 13 residues long. CDR3 sequence reads: CASSRQIGNEQFF. The CDR3 nucleotides are TGTGCCAGCAGCCGTCAGATTGGGAATGAGCAGTTCTTC.

The V and J genes are TRBV5-4 and TRBJ1-1; 7 bases line up with TRBD1. CDR1 is SGHNT and CDR2 is YYREEE in the germline V gene (reference sequence). This CDR3 is 15 amino acids long. V shed 3 bases, J shed 1 base, and the junction held 6 bases outside the gene matches. The CDR3 DNA is TGTGCCAGCAGCTCGGGAGGGACAGAGAACACTGAAGCTTTCTTT. This codes for CASSSGGTENTEAFF. The full variable domain, with the rest looked up from reference TRBV5-4 and TRBJ1-1, is ETGVTQSPTHLIKTRGQQVTLRCSSQSGHNTVSWYQQALGQGPQFIFQYYREEENGRGNFPPRFSGLQFPNYSSELNVNALELDDSALYLCASSSGGTENTEAFFGQGTRLTVV.

The chain uses TRBV12-5 and TRBJ2-2, with TRBD1 as a possible D gene (5 bases). With 6 bases removed from V and 7 bases from J, the gap between germline ends came to 6 bases. The CDR3 is 11 amino acids. Looked up from germline, CDR1 is LGHNT and CDR2 is FRNRAP. CDR3 DNA: TGTGCTAGTGGGCAGGGCGGGGAGCTGTTTTTT. This sequence encodes CASGQGGELFF.

The chain combines TRBV10-3 with TRBJ1-5, with D tentatively TRBD1 (6 bases). CDR1 and CDR2 from the germline V gene are ENHRY and SYGVKD. This CDR3 has 15 amino acids. The germline V and J ends were trimmed by 0 bases and 7 bases, with 13 bases remaining between them. CDR3 sequence (DNA): TGTGCCATCAGTGAGTCGATCACAGGGACACAGCCCCAGCATTTT. This codes for CAISESITGTQPQHF.

This sequence joins TRBV4-3 and TRBJ2-1; TRBD1 matches at 9 bases. The V gene end was trimmed by 4 bases and the J gene end by 9 bases; junction bases not matched to a gene: 10. CDR1 LGHNA and CDR2 YSLEER come from the germline V gene. CDR3 length: 15 residues. CDR3 bases: TGCGCCAGCAGCCTAACAGGGGGCCCGCCCAGTGAGCAGTTCTTC. Its translation is CASSLTGGPPSEQFF.

This clone has only one observation. The J gene is TRBJ1-2, the V gene TRBV3-1 (or the pseudogene TRBV3-2), with D uncertain. The ends were cut back, 1 base at V and 4 bases at J, with 13 bases in the middle. Germline V lookup: CDR1 LGHDT, CDR2 YNNKEL (reference sequence). The CDR3 has 15 amino acids. The CDR3 DNA is TGTGCCAGCAGCCAAGTGTTGACCGGGCCCTATGGCTACACCTTC. Protein: CASSQVLTGPYGYTF.